This passage covers 22 T cell receptor beta chains from one sample sequenced in a study of T cells in Graves' hyperthyroidism and ophthalmopathy. Regions amplified from RNA transcripts were the TCR beta CDR3 regions. With the HTBI primer set, the TCR CDR3 went through a first round of RT-PCR. Each CDR3 protein is one row after TCRdb ran MiXCR on the multiplex PCR reads. Seen here are roughly 660,000 distinct CDR3 sequences, 17% observed once, and the top ten hold roughly a sixth. The material sequenced was blood. The receptor source for this set is a man in his forties or fifties with Graves' hyperthyroidism.

This clonotype was seen only a few times. The chain joins TRBV5-4 to TRBJ2-2; D remains ambiguous. This CDR3 is built from 19 residues. The germline CDR1 and CDR2 sequences are SGHNT and YYREEE (reference sequence). Trimming cost V 0 bases and J 0 bases, with 18 bases left between them. Here the CDR3 DNA reads TGTGCCAGCAGCTTGGATAGTATCACAGCTATTGCGAACACCGGGGAGCTGTTTTTT. It is translated as CASSLDSITAIANTGELFF.

The V gene is TRBV10-3, the J gene TRBJ2-1; 7 bases are a match to TRBD2. There are 16 residues in the CDR3. Trimming cost V 1 base and J 4 bases; bases outside gene matches: 7. Per germline, CDR1 ENHRY and CDR2 SYGVKD. The CDR3 spells CAISEFGGSVYNEQFF. CDR3 in DNA: TGTGCCATCAGTGAGTTTGGCGGGAGTGTGTACAATGAGCAGTTCTTC.

Only a few counts were recorded for this clonotype. The chain has TRBV29-1 and TRBJ1-1; D might be TRBD1 (5 bases). This CDR3 has 13 amino acids. V was cut by 1 base and J by 5 bases, with 11 bases left in between. Germline CDR1 is SQVTM and CDR2 is ANQGSEA. Here the CDR3 DNA reads TGCAGCGTTGAAGCGGAGGGGCCGACTGAAGCTTTCTTT. Translated: CSVEAEGPTEAFF.

V is TRBV9 and J is TRBJ2-1, with D possibly matching TRBD1 (6 bases). Trimming stripped 4 bases from V and 7 bases from J, with 15 bases between. This CDR3 contains 14 residues. Germline V gene data show CDR1 as SGDLS and CDR2 as YYNGEE. CDR3 in DNA: TGTGCCAGCAGCACTAACCAGAGGGGGAATGAGCAGTTCTTC. Its protein is CASSTNQRGNEQFF. Complete variable domain (other parts from reference TRBV9 and TRBJ2-1): DSGVTQTPKHLITATGQRVTLRCSPRSGDLSVYWYQQSLDQGLQFLIQYYNGEERAKGNILERFSAQQFPDLHSELNLSSLELGDSALYFCASSTNQRGNEQFFGPGTRLTVL.

This clonotype was seen only a few times. The rearrangement uses TRBV25-1 and TRBJ2-1, with 11 bases identical to TRBD2. Germline trimming cut 8 bases from V and 2 bases from J; bases unmatched to any gene: 8. Germline CDR1 reads MGHDK; CDR2 reads SYGVNS. CDR3 length: 16 amino acids. The CDR3 sequence is CASRGLAATAYNEQFF. Written as DNA, the CDR3 is TGTGCCAGCCGGGGACTAGCGGCAACAGCCTACAATGAGCAGTTCTTC.

V is TRBV6-1 and J is TRBJ1-5; D unresolved. Trimming removed 7 bases from V and 0 bases from J, with 10 bases in between. The CDR3 runs 14 residues. Germline V lookup: CDR1 MNHNS, CDR2 SASEGT. In DNA, the CDR3 is TGTGCCAGCAAGGCACCAGATAGCAATCAGCCCCAGCATTTT. Translation: CASKAPDSNQPQHF.

This clonotype appeared a few times. J is TRBJ2-3 and V is TRBV4-3; TRBD2 matches at 10 bases. The V gene's germline CDR1 is LGHNA and CDR2 YSLEER. This CDR3 comprises 17 residues. J gave up 5 bases and V 1 base, and 9 bases lay outside the gene matches. CDR3 coding DNA: TGCGCCAGCAGCCAAGGGCCTAGCGGGAGTTATCAAGATACGCAGTATTTT. Amino acids: CASSQGPSGSYQDTQYF.

This clonotype was found many times. The gene calls are TRBV24-1 and TRBJ2-7; D not resolved. Germline assignment: CDR1 KGHDR and CDR2 SFDVKD. This CDR3 spans 14 amino acids. V was shortened by 5 bases and J by 3 bases, with 13 bases between the two germline ends. CDR3 coding DNA: TGTGCCACCAGTGTAACGGATTTTGGCTACGAGCAGTACTTC. Its translation is CATSVTDFGYEQYF.

V gene TRBV19 combines with J gene TRBJ2-3, with D maybe TRBD2 (6 bases). The CDR3 totals 14 residues. The germline V gene encodes CDR1 LNHDA and CDR2 SQIVND (reference sequence). Trimming shortened V by 8 bases and J by 3 bases, and 15 bases separated the two germline ends. The CDR3 DNA sequence: TGTGCCAGTGCCTCCCCGGGAGCGACAGATACGCAGTATTTT. This gives the protein CASASPGATDTQYF.

This clonotype has more than one count but fewer than ten. The gene calls are TRBV6-1 and TRBJ1-5; D is ambiguous. The CDR3 contains 13 residues. V was clipped by 2 bases and J by 4 bases, with 6 bases between them. Germline CDR1 reads MNHNS; CDR2 reads SASEGT. The CDR3 DNA reads as TGTGCCAGCAGTGAACAGTCGAATCAGCCCCAGCATTTT. It is translated as CASSEQSNQPQHF.

Concerning this clonotype itself: This clone may be a read error of a much larger clone one base away. J is TRBJ1-1 and V is TRBV6-1, with a weak D call TRBD1 (5 bases). CDR1 and CDR2 (germline): MNHNS, SASEGT. The V gene lost 6 bases and the J gene lost 4 bases, with 27 bases spanning the gap. The CDR3 length is 18 residues. The DNA of the CDR3 is TGTGCCAGCAGCCCGCCCCCGGACACGTCCCTTTTGGGCACTGAAGCTTTCTTT. This encodes CASSPPPDTSLLGTEAFF.

In its sample, this clonotype was seen many times. The chain joins TRBV28 to TRBJ2-3, with TRBD1 matching over 7 bases. This CDR3 has 11 amino acids. Germline V gene lookup returns CDR1 MDHEN and CDR2 SYDVKM. Trimming cost V 8 bases and J 6 bases; bases outside gene matches: 2. CDR3 sequence reads: CASEGGDTQYF. CDR3 DNA sequence: TGTGCCAGCGAAGGGGGCGATACGCAGTATTTT.

This clonotype was observed many times. DNA of the CDR3: TGTGCCAGCAGTTCGACAGGGGGAAGCAATCAGCCCCAGCATTTT. Amino acids: CASSSTGGSNQPQHF. This sequence joins TRBV28 and TRBJ1-5; 9 nucleotides match TRBD1. V trimming: 4 bases; J trimming: 1 base; junction bases outside the gene matches: 2. CDR1 and CDR2 from the germline V gene are MDHEN and SYDVKM. This CDR3 is built from 15 residues.

This clonotype occurred many times. V usage is TRBV9 and J usage is TRBJ2-7; D may be TRBD1 (5 bases). The germline gives CDR1 SGDLS, CDR2 YYNGEE. Deletions cut 0 bases from V and 5 bases from J, with 15 bases between. This CDR3 has 15 residues. CDR3 in DNA: TGTGCCAGCAGCGTAGCTCTCTCAGGGTGGGACGAGCAGTACTTC. This translates into CASSVALSGWDEQYF.

This clonotype was picked up many times. The chain is built from TRBV25-1 and TRBJ2-3, with a possible D match to TRBD2 (6 bases). Per germline, CDR1 MGHDK and CDR2 SYGVNS. Trimming removed 1 base at V and 0 bases at J, with 17 bases between. This CDR3 is 18 amino acids long. The CDR3 reads CASSESPGQGTSTDTQYF. As DNA, the CDR3 is TGTGCCAGCAGTGAATCCCCGGGCCAAGGGACTAGCACAGATACGCAGTATTTT.

This clonotype was detected many times. This chain joins TRBV2 and TRBJ2-1; 9 positions match TRBD2. Germline V gene lookup returns CDR1 SNHLY and CDR2 FYNNEI. CDR3 size: 19 residues. V shed 1 base and J 0 bases; nucleotides not matched to a gene: 10. CDR3 nucleotide sequence: TGTGCCAGCAGTGAAGACTTAGCGGGAGCCACTCACTCCTACAATGAGCAGTTCTTC. This gives the protein CASSEDLAGATHSYNEQFF.

The table lists this clonotype with many counts. This chain joins TRBV2 and TRBJ2-1; D is undetermined. V was shortened by 3 bases and J by 0 bases, with 9 bases between the two germline ends. The CDR3 is made up of 15 amino acids. Germline loops: CDR1 SNHLY, CDR2 FYNNEI. The CDR3 bases are TGTGCCAGCAGTGATATGCTGAGCTCCTACAATGAGCAGTTCTTC. This sequence encodes CASSDMLSSYNEQFF.

This clonotype occurred many times. The chain joins TRBV28 to TRBJ1-1, with 7 nucleotides matching TRBD1. Losses at the gene ends were 5 bases for V and 0 bases for J; bases not matched to a gene: 6. The CDR3 contains 15 residues. Germline CDR1 is MDHEN and CDR2 is SYDVKM. The DNA for the CDR3 is TGTGCCAGCAGTATTGAGACAGGGATGAACACTGAAGCTTTCTTT. Encoded protein: CASSIETGMNTEAFF.

The sample holds many counts of this clonotype. The chain is built from TRBV2 and TRBJ2-2; no definite D call. Germline lookup yields CDR1 SNHLY and CDR2 FYNNEI. Trimming removed 5 bases from V and 5 bases from J, with 21 bases in between. The CDR3 loop spans 17 amino acids. Here the CDR3 DNA reads TGTGCCAGCAGTACTACGACTTGGGCGATAAGTACCGGGGAGCTGTTTTTT. Its translation: CASSTTTWAISTGELFF. The complete variable domain, with remaining parts taken from reference TRBV2 and TRBJ2-2, reads EPEVTQTPSHQVTQMGQEVILRCVPISNHLYFYWYRQILGQKVEFLVSFYNNEISEKSEIFDDQFSVERPDGSNFTLKIRSTKLEDSAMYFCASSTTTWAISTGELFFGEGSRLTVL.

This chain uses TRBV20-1 with TRBJ1-2; 7 bases are a match to TRBD1. CDR1 is DFQATT and CDR2 is SNEGSKA in the germline V gene (reference sequence). After removal of 3 bases from V and 4 bases from J, the junction contained 8 bases not matched to a gene. CDR3 length equals 14 residues. In DNA form, the CDR3 reads TGCAGTGCTAGCCGGGACAGTACCGCCTATGGCTACACCTTC. Translating gives CSASRDSTAYGYTF.

This chain uses TRBV5-5 with TRBJ2-2, with 9 bases identical to TRBD2. Germline values: CDR1 SGHKS, CDR2 YYEKEE (reference sequence). This CDR3 spans 19 amino acids. Losses at the gene ends were 5 bases for V and 4 bases for J; bases not matched to a gene: 18. In DNA, the CDR3 is TGTGCCAGCAGACTCCACCCCCCTTATAGCGGGAGTGGCACCGGGGAGCTGTTTTTT. This translates into CASRLHPPYSGSGTGELFF. Using reference TRBV5-5 and TRBJ2-2 for the parts outside the CDR3, the full variable domain is DAGVTQSPTHLIKTRGQQVTLRCSPISGHKSVSWYQQVLGQGPQFIFQYYEKEERGRGNFPDRFSARQFPNYSSELNVNALLLGDSALYLCASRLHPPYSGSGTGELFFGEGSRLTVL.

There are a few counts of this clonotype. The chain uses TRBV5-6 and TRBJ2-2, with D perhaps TRBD2 (6 bases). V lost 1 base, J lost 4 bases, and 20 bases lay in between. The CDR3 has 18 amino acids. Germline V gives CDR1 SGHDT, CDR2 YYEEEE. CDR3 DNA: TGTGCCAGCAGCTTGAGGGCTAGCGCGACTCCCAGCACCGGGGAGCTGTTTTTT. As protein: CASSLRASATPSTGELFF.